The 4 T cell receptor beta chains below all came from one sample that was sequenced in a study of blood T cell repertoires in COVID-19 (dated by TCRdb to 2018 to 2021). Library creation used the immunoSEQ multiplex PCR assay. TCRdb stores this immuneACCESS table with in-frame sequences only. Part of the clones is absent; in the studies checked, under half of the shortfall reflects unresolved V genes, and no reason is known for the rest. The sample profile shows roughly 220,000 clones; about four fifths of them were found once. Of the sample, about 1.3% falls within the top ten clones. Material: PBMCs or T cells enriched from blood (not recorded which). The receptors were sampled from a woman aged 40 to 50 with acute COVID-19.

This chain joins TRBV3-1 (or the pseudogene TRBV3-2) and TRBJ2-2; 8 bases line up with TRBD2. CDR3 length equals 16 residues. CDR1 and CDR2 from the germline V gene are LGHDT and YNNKEL (reference sequence). The J segment lost 5 bases and the V segment lost 0 bases, leaving 5 bases of the junction unmatched. The CDR3 bases are TGTGCCAGCAGCCAAGAAAGAACTAGCGGAACCGGGGAGCTGTTTTTT. Translated, it gives CASSQERTSGTGELFF.

The chain uses TRBV4-1 and TRBJ1-4, with 9 bases lining up with TRBD1. The V segment lost 6 bases and the J segment 6 bases; nucleotides outside the gene matches: 8. The germline V gene has CDR1 MGHRA and CDR2 YSYEKL. The CDR3 is 15 residues long. CDR3 sequence (DNA): TGCGCCAGCAGTCGCCCGACAGGGGGTTATGAAAAACTGTTTTTT. Its protein is CASSRPTGGYEKLFF.

The chain combines TRBV4-1 with TRBJ1-2; D call uncertain. Trimming stripped 0 bases from V and 8 bases from J, with 10 bases between. Per the germline V gene, CDR1 is MGHRA and CDR2 is YSYEKL. CDR3 length: 13 amino acids. The CDR3 DNA is TGCGCCAGCAGCCAAGATAGGCGAGGGGGCTACACCTTC. Encoded protein: CASSQDRRGGYTF.

The V and J genes are TRBV5-1 and TRBJ2-7; no definite D call. The CDR3 loop spans 14 amino acids. Trimming removed 0 bases from V and 1 base from J, with 8 bases in between. CDR1 is SGHRS and CDR2 is YFSETQ in the germline V gene. The DNA for the CDR3 is TGCGCCAGCAGCTTGGATTCTCGTTCCTACGAGCAGTACTTC. Its translation: CASSLDSRSYEQYF.